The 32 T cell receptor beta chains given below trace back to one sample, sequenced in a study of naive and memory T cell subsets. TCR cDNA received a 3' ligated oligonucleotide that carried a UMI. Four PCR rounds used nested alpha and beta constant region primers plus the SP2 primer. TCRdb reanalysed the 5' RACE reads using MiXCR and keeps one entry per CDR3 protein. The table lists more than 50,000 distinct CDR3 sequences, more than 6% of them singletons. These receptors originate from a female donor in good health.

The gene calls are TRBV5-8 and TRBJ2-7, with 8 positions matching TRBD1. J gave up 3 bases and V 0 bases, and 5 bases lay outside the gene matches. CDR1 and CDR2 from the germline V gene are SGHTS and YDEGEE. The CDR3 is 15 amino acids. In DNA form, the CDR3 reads TGTGCCAGCAGCTTGGAGCCAGGGGGCCGCTACGAGCAGTACTTC. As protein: CASSLEPGGRYEQYF. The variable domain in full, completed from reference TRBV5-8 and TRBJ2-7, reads EAGVTQSPTHLIKTRGQQATLRCSPISGHTSVYWYQQALGLGLQFLLWYDEGEERNRGNFPPRFSGRQFPNYSSELNVNALELEDSALYLCASSLEPGGRYEQYFGPGTRLTVT.

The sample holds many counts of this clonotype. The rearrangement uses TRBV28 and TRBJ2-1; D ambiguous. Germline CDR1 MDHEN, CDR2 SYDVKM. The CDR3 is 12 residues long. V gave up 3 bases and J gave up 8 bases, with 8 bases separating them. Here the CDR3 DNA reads TGTGCCAGCAGTTTTAAAGGCGATGAGCAGTTCTTC. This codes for CASSFKGDEQFF.

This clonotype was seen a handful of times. The DNA for the CDR3 is TGTGCCAGCAGCTTACAGGGGGCAGGGGAGACCCAGTACTTC. This codes for CASSLQGAGETQYF. This rearrangement joins TRBV5-4 to TRBJ2-5; 9 bases agree with TRBD1. This CDR3 spans 14 amino acids. Germline CDR1 reads SGHNT; CDR2 reads YYREEE (reference sequence). V lost 2 bases to trimming and J lost 5 bases; unmatched junction nucleotides: 4.

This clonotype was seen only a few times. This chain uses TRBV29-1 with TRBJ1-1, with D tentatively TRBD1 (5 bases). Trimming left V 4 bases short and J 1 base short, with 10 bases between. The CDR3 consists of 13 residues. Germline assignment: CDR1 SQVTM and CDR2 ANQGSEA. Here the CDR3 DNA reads TGCAGCGTTGGGTCCAGGGCGAACACTGAAGCTTTCTTT. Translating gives CSVGSRANTEAFF.

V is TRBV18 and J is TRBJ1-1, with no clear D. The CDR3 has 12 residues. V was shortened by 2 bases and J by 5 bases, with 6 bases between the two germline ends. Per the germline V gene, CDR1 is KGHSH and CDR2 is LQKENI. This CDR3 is CASSPFATEAFF. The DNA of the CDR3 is TGTGCCAGCTCACCATTCGCGACTGAAGCTTTCTTT.

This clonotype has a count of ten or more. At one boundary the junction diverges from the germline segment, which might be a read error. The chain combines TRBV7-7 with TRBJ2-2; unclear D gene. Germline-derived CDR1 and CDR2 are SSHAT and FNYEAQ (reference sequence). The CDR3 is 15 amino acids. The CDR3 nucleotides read TGTGCTAGCAGCTTAGCACCAGAGACAACCGGGGAGCTGTTTTTT. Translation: CASSLAPETTGELFF.

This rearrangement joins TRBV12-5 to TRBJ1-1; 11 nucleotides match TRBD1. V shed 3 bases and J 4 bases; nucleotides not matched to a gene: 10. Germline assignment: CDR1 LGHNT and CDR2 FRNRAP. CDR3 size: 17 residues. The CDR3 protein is CASGLLRTGGEGTEAFF. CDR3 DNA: TGTGCTAGTGGTTTACTCAGGACAGGGGGCGAAGGCACTGAAGCTTTCTTT.

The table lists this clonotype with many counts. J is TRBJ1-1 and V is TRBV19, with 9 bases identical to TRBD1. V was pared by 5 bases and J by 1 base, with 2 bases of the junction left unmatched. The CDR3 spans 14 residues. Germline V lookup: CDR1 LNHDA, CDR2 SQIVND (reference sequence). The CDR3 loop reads CASSATGGNTEAFF. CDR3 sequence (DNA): TGTGCCAGTAGTGCGACAGGGGGGAACACTGAAGCTTTCTTT.

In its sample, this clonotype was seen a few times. CDR3 DNA: TGTGCCAGCAGTTTCGTGGGTCCAGATACGCAGTATTTT. This gives the protein CASSFVGPDTQYF. The chain couples TRBV12-3 or TRBV12-4 to TRBJ2-3; D is unclear. The CDR3 is 13 residues long. V was trimmed by 3 bases and J by 4 bases, leaving 8 bases between them.

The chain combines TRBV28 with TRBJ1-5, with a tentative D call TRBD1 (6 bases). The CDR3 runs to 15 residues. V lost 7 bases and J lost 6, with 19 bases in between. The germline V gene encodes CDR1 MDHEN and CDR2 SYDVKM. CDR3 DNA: TGTGCCAGCACCCGAGGGGGGGCGCTGGGTCAGCCCCAGCATTTT. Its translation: CASTRGGALGQPQHF. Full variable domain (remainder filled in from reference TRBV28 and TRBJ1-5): DVKVTQSSRYLVKRTGEKVFLECVQDMDHENMFWYRQDPGLGLRLIYFSYDVKMKEKGDIPEGYSVSREKKERFSLILESASTNQTSMYLCASTRGGALGQPQHFGDGTRLSIL.

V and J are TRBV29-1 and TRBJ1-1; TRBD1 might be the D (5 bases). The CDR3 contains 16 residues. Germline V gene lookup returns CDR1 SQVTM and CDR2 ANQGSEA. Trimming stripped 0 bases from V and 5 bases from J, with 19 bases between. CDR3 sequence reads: CSVEDIIGGGGTEAFF. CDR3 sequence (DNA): TGCAGCGTTGAAGATATAATCGGAGGCGGGGGAACTGAAGCTTTCTTT.

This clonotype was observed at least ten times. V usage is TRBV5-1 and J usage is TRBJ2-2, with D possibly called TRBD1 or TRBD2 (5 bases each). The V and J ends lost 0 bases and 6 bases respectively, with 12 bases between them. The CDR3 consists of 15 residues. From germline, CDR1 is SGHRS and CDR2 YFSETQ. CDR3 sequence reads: CASSLDPGSAGELFF. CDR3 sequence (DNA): TGCGCCAGCAGCTTGGATCCAGGGAGCGCCGGGGAGCTGTTTTTT.

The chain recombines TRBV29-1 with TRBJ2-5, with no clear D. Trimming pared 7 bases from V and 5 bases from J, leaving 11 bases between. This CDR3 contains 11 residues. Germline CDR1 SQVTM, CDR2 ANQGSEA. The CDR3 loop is CSASSSETQYF. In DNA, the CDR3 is TGCAGCGCATCGAGCTCGGAGACCCAGTACTTC.

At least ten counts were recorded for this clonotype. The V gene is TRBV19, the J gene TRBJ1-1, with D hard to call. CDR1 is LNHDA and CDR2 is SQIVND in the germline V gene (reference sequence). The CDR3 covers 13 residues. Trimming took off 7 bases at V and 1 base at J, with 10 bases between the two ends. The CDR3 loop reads CASTPWGNTEAFF. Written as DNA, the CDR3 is TGTGCCAGTACTCCTTGGGGGAACACTGAAGCTTTCTTT.

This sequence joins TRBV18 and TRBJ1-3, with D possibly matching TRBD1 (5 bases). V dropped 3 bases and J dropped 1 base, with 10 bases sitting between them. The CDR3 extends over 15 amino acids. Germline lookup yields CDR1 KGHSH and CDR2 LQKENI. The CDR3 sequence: CASSPQGTSGNTIYF. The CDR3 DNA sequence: TGTGCCAGCTCACCTCAGGGTACGTCTGGAAACACCATATATTTT. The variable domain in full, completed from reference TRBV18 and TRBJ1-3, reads NAGVMQNPRHLVRRRGQEARLRCSPMKGHSHVYWYRQLPEEGLKFMVYLQKENIIDESGMPKERFSAEFPKEGPSILRIQQVVRGDSAAYFCASSPQGTSGNTIYFGEGSWLTVV.

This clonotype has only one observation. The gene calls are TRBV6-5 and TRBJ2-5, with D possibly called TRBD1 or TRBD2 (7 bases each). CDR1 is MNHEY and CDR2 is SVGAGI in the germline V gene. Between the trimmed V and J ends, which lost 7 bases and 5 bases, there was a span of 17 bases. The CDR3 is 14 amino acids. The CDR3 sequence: CASTRGGALETQYF. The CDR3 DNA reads TGTGCCAGCACCAGGGGGGGGGCTCTGGAGACCCAGTACTTC.

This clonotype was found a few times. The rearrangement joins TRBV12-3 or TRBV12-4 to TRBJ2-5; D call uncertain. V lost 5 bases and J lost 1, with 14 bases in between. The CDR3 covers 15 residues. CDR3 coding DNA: TGTGCCAGCAGTGTTTCTTACAGAGCCCAAGAGACCCAGTACTTC. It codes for CASSVSYRAQETQYF.

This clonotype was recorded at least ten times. In DNA, the CDR3 is TGTGCCAGCAGTTTATTGGCGGGTTATGGTCAGCCCCAGCATTTT. Its protein is CASSLLAGYGQPQHF. The chain has TRBV28 and TRBJ1-5; D call uncertain. This CDR3 has 15 residues. Per germline, CDR1 MDHEN and CDR2 SYDVKM. V was cut by 1 base and J by 6 bases, with 13 bases left in between.

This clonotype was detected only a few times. The CDR3 bases are TGTGCCACCAGTGATTTGGGGGGACAGGGATTTCACAATGAGCAGTTCTTC. This sequence encodes CATSDLGGQGFHNEQFF. The rearrangement uses TRBV24-1 and TRBJ2-1; the match to TRBD1 covers 9 bases. Germline V gene lookup returns CDR1 KGHDR and CDR2 SFDVKD. This CDR3 comprises 17 residues. V lost 0 bases and J lost 5; bases outside the gene matches: 7.

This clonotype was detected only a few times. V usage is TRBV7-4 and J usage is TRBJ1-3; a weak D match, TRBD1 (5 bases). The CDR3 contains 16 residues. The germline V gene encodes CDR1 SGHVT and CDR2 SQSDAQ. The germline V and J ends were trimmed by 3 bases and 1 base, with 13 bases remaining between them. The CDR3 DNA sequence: TGTGCCAGCAGCTTTCTCGACAGAGTATCTGGAAACACCATATATTTT. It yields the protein CASSFLDRVSGNTIYF.

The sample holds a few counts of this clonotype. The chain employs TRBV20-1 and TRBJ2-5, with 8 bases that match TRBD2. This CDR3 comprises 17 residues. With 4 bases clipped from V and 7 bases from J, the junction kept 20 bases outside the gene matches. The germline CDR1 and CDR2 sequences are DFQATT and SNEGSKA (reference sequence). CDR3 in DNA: TGCAGTGCTATCAAGTCCATCGGGACTAGTTCATTCCGGACCCAGTACTTC. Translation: CSAIKSIGTSSFRTQYF.

CDR3 nucleotides: TGTGCCAGCAGCCCTAGTTTGGCCGTAGGTGAGCAGTTCTTC. Translating it yields CASSPSLAVGEQFF. The J gene is TRBJ2-1, the V gene TRBV6-2 or TRBV6-3; no reliable D call. V was pared by 6 bases and J by 9 bases, with 18 bases between. Germline V lookup: CDR1 MNHEY, CDR2 SVGEGT. The CDR3 length is 14 residues.

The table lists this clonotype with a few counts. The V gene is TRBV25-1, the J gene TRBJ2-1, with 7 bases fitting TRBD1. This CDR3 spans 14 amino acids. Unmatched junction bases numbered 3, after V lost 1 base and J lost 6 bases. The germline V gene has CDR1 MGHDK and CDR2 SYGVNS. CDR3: CASSESTGVNEQFF. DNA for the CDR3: TGTGCCAGCAGTGAATCTACAGGGGTCAATGAGCAGTTCTTC.

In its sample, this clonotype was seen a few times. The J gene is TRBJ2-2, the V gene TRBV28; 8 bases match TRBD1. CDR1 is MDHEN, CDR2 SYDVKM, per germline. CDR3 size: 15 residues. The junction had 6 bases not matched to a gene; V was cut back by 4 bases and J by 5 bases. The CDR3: CASSSRQGRTGELFF. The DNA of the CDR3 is TGTGCCAGCAGTTCCCGACAGGGGCGAACCGGGGAGCTGTTTTTT.

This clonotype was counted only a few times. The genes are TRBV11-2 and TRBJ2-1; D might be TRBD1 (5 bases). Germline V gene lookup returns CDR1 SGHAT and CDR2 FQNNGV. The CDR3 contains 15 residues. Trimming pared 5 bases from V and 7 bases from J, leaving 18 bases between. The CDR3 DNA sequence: TGTGCCAGCAGCCACACGACAGCGCTGGCGAATGAGCAGTTCTTC. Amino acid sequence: CASSHTTALANEQFF.

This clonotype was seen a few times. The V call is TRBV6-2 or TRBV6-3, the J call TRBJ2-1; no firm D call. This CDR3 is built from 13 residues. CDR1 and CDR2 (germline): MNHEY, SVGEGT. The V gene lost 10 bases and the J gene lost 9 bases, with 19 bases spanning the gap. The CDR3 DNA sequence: TGTGCCACCGCACCATTTCAGAAGAGTGAGCAGTTCTTC. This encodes CATAPFQKSEQFF.

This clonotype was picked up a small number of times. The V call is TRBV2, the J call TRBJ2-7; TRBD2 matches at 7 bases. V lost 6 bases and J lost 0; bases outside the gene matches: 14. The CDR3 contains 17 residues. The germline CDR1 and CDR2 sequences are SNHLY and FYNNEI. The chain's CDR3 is CASSQRGSSGFSYEQYF. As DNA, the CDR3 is TGTGCCAGCAGCCAGCGAGGGAGTAGCGGGTTCTCCTACGAGCAGTACTTC.

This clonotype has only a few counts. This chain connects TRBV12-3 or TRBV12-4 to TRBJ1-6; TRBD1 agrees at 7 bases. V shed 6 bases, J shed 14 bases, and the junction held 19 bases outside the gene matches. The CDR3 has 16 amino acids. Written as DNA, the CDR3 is TGTGCCAGCAGCCCCTCCAGGGGGAGAGGGCAGTGGTCCCTCCACTTT. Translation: CASSPSRGRGQWSLHF.

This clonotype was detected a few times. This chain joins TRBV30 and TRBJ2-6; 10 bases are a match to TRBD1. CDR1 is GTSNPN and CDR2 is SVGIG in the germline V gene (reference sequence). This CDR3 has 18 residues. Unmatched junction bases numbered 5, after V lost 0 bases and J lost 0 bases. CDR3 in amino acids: CAWSVPGQGRSGANVLTF. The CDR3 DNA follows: TGTGCCTGGAGTGTTCCGGGACAGGGGCGCTCTGGGGCCAACGTCCTGACTTTC.

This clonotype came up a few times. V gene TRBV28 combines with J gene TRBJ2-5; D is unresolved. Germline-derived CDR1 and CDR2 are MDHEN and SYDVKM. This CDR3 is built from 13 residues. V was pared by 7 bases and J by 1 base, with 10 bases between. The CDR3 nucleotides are TGTGCCAGCACCAACAGACTCCAAGAGACCCAGTACTTC. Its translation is CASTNRLQETQYF. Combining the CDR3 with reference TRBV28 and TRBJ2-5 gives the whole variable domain DVKVTQSSRYLVKRTGEKVFLECVQDMDHENMFWYRQDPGLGLRLIYFSYDVKMKEKGDIPEGYSVSREKKERFSLILESASTNQTSMYLCASTNRLQETQYFGPGTRLLVL.

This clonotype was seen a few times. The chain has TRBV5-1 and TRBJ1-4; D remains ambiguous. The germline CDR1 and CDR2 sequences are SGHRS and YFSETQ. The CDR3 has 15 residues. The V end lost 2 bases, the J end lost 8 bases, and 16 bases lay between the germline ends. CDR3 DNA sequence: TGCGCCAGCAGCTTCCAATCGCGGATTCAAGAAAAACTGTTTTTT. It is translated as CASSFQSRIQEKLFF.

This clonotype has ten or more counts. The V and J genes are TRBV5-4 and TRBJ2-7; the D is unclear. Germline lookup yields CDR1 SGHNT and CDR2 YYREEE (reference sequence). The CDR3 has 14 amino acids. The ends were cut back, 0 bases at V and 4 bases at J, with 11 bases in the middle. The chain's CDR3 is CASSLESSGYEQYF. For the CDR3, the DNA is TGTGCCAGCAGCTTGGAGAGTTCTGGGTACGAGCAGTACTTC.